This is a list of T cell receptor beta chains from one sample in a study of beta chain features in type 1 diabetes. TCRdb's copy holds only in-frame clones and misses some; the assay was immunoSEQ multiplex PCR. The data show 680,000 or so clones, about 16% seen once. Sequencing was carried out using naive CD4+ T cells from blood. All receptors derive from a young man in good health. CDR3s include the opening cysteine and the closing phenylalanine or tryptophan. Each record gives: J gene, D gene, V gene, CDR3 protein. The D gene is left open where the match is weak.

j_call: TRBJ2-3; d_call: TRBD2; v_call: TRBV9; cdr3_aa: CASSSQTSFTDTQYF
j_call: TRBJ2-1; d_call: .; v_call: TRBV28; cdr3_aa: CASERNLFNEQFF
j_call: TRBJ1-2; d_call: TRBD1; v_call: TRBV4-2; cdr3_aa: CASSQSAAEGRTGAGYGYTF
j_call: TRBJ2-1; d_call: TRBD2; v_call: TRBV29-1; cdr3_aa: CSVGRKLGLAGGNEQFF
j_call: TRBJ2-7; d_call: .; v_call: TRBV7-3; cdr3_aa: CASSLNGGYEQYF
j_call: TRBJ2-3; d_call: .; v_call: TRBV10-3; cdr3_aa: CAISELAADTQYF
j_call: TRBJ2-2; d_call: .; v_call: TRBV2; cdr3_aa: CASGYGTQNTGELFF
j_call: TRBJ2-5; d_call: TRBD1; v_call: TRBV5-1; cdr3_aa: CASSATGTGGGETQYF
j_call: TRBJ1-5; d_call: .; v_call: TRBV2; cdr3_aa: CASRVEGNQPQHF
j_call: TRBJ2-3; d_call: .; v_call: TRBV7-3; cdr3_aa: CASGKADTQYF
j_call: TRBJ2-5; d_call: .; v_call: TRBV7-6; cdr3_aa: CASSPRGSAQYF
j_call: TRBJ2-1; d_call: .; v_call: TRBV9; cdr3_aa: CASSVEGTGNEQFF
j_call: TRBJ1-6; d_call: .; v_call: TRBV2; cdr3_aa: CASSQPGFRGSYNSPLHF
j_call: TRBJ1-2; d_call: .; v_call: TRBV29-1; cdr3_aa: CSVDPLKQVYGYTF
j_call: TRBJ2-7; d_call: .; v_call: TRBV28; cdr3_aa: CASSLLAGESYEQYF
j_call: TRBJ2-2; d_call: .; v_call: TRBV9; cdr3_aa: CASSVDRNGELFF
j_call: TRBJ1-5; d_call: TRBD1; v_call: TRBV28; cdr3_aa: CASSRGFWWPQHF
j_call: TRBJ1-2; d_call: TRBD1; v_call: TRBV9; cdr3_aa: CASSPGTGAANYGYTF
j_call: TRBJ2-4; d_call: .; v_call: TRBV18; cdr3_aa: CASSPPSGLAKNIQYF
j_call: TRBJ1-1; d_call: TRBD1; v_call: TRBV7-2; cdr3_aa: CASSFPRGLRNTEAFF
j_call: TRBJ2-2; d_call: .; v_call: TRBV7-2; cdr3_aa: CATLVGGTYGELFF
j_call: TRBJ2-7; d_call: .; v_call: TRBV4-3; cdr3_aa: CASSLTDTYEQYF
j_call: TRBJ1-4; d_call: .; v_call: TRBV10-3; cdr3_aa: CAISLPGVGKLFF
j_call: TRBJ1-5; d_call: TRBD1; v_call: TRBV14; cdr3_aa: CASSQDCRQGRNQPQHF
j_call: TRBJ2-1; d_call: .; v_call: TRBV5-6; cdr3_aa: CASSLIGRSGTNEQFF
j_call: TRBJ2-5; d_call: TRBD1; v_call: TRBV15; cdr3_aa: CATSRQGEETQYF
j_call: TRBJ1-4; d_call: .; v_call: TRBV30; cdr3_aa: CAWSGGHLNEKLFF
j_call: TRBJ2-7; d_call: .; v_call: TRBV18; cdr3_aa: CASSRARVHEQYF
j_call: TRBJ2-1; d_call: TRBD1; v_call: TRBV19; cdr3_aa: CASSPGTGDPYNEQFF
j_call: TRBJ2-4; d_call: .; v_call: TRBV11-3; cdr3_aa: CASSWGGSKNIQYF
j_call: TRBJ2-7; d_call: TRBD2; v_call: TRBV7-3; cdr3_aa: CASSLGTRGGEQYF
j_call: TRBJ2-3; d_call: .; v_call: TRBV5-4; cdr3_aa: CASSQDFARGSYTQYF
j_call: TRBJ2-7; d_call: TRBD1; v_call: TRBV11-2; cdr3_aa: CASSLGPGGYEQYF
j_call: TRBJ2-7; d_call: TRBD1; v_call: TRBV4-2; cdr3_aa: CASSPRTGPQGEQYF
j_call: TRBJ2-5; d_call: TRBD1; v_call: TRBV7-2; cdr3_aa: CASSPDRDQETQYF
j_call: TRBJ1-5; d_call: TRBD1; v_call: TRBV7-9; cdr3_aa: CASSFGTGDPRRNQPQHF
j_call: TRBJ2-2; d_call: TRBD1; v_call: TRBV6-1; cdr3_aa: CASSRQGIHTGELFF
j_call: TRBJ2-7; d_call: .; v_call: TRBV6-5; cdr3_aa: CASSKGGQTYEQYF
j_call: TRBJ2-7; d_call: TRBD2; v_call: TRBV7-2; cdr3_aa: CASSLRGLAGGPSYEQYF
j_call: TRBJ1-4; d_call: .; v_call: TRBV6-5; cdr3_aa: CASSYTRATNEKLFF
j_call: TRBJ2-1; d_call: TRBD2; v_call: TRBV28; cdr3_aa: CAIEFSGSYNEQFF
j_call: TRBJ1-4; d_call: .; v_call: TRBV7-2; cdr3_aa: CASSLSRATNEKLFF
j_call: TRBJ1-2; d_call: .; v_call: TRBV29-1; cdr3_aa: CSVEDRAEYGYTF
j_call: TRBJ1-1; d_call: TRBD1; v_call: TRBV19; cdr3_aa: CASSGTVGTEAFF
j_call: TRBJ1-2; d_call: .; v_call: TRBV7-2; cdr3_aa: CASSFSTGTPFGGYTF